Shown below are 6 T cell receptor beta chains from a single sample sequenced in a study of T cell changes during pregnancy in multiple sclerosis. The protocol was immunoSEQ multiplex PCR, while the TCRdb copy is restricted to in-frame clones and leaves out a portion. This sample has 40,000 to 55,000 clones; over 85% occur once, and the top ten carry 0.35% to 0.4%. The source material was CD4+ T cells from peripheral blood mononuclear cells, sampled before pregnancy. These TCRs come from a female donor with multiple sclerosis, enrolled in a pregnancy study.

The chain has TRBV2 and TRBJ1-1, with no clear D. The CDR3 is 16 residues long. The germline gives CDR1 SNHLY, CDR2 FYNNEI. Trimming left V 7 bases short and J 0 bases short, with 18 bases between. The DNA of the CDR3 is TGTGCCAGCAATCGCCGTAGAGCCGCGCTGAACACTGAAGCTTTCTTT. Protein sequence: CASNRRRAALNTEAFF.

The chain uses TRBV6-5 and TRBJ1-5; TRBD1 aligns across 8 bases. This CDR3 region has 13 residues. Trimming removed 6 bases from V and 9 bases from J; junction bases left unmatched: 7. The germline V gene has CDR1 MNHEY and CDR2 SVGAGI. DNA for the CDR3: TGTGCCAGCAGCCGACAGGGGATGTTGCCCCAGCATTTT. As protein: CASSRQGMLPQHF.

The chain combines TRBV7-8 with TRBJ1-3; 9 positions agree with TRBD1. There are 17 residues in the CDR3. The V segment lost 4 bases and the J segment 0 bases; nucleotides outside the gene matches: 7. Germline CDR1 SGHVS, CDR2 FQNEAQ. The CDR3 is CASSSYRGPFSGNTIYF. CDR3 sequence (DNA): TGTGCCAGCAGCTCGTACAGGGGGCCCTTCTCTGGAAACACCATATATTTT.

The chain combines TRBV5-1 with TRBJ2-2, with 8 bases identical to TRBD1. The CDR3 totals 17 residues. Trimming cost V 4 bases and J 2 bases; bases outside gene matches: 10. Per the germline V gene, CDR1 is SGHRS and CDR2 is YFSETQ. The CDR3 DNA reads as TGCGCCAGCAGCCCGTATTCGGGACAGGCTAACACCGGGGAGCTGTTTTTT. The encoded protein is CASSPYSGQANTGELFF. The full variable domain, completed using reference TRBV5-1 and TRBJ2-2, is KAGVTQTPRYLIKTRGQQVTLSCSPISGHRSVSWYQQTPGQGLQFLFEYFSETQRNKGNFPGRFSGRQFSNSRSEMNVSTLELGDSALYLCASSPYSGQANTGELFFGEGSRLTVL.

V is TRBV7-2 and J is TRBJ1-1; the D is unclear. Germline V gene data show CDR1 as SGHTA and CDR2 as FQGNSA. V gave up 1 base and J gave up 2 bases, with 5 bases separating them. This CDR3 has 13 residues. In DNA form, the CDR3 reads TGTGCCAGCAGCTTAGAACTAAACACTGAAGCTTTCTTT. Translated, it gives CASSLELNTEAFF.

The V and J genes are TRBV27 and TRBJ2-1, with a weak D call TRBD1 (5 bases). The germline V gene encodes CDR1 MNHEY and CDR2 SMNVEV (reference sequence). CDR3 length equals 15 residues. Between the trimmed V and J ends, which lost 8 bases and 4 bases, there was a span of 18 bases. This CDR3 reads CASRAAPNRYNEQFF. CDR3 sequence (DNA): TGTGCCAGCCGCGCTGCCCCTAACAGGTACAATGAGCAGTTCTTC.